The 30 T cell receptor beta chains below all came from one sample that was sequenced in a study of blood T cell repertoires in COVID-19. The method was immunoSEQ multiplex PCR; TCRdb's version includes in-frame clones alone and lacks a portion of them. Of under 200,000 clones in the sample, approximately 86% were seen once. Sequences were obtained from peripheral blood. The receptor set was obtained from a man in his 70s with acute or convalescent COVID-19.

The chain employs TRBV27 and TRBJ2-4; 11 bases map to TRBD2. V was clipped by 6 bases and J by 2 bases; unmatched bases: 3. The germline CDR1 and CDR2 sequences are MNHEY and SMNVEV (reference sequence). CDR3 size: 15 residues. The CDR3 spells CASRTTSGTKNIQYF. The DNA for the CDR3 is TGTGCCAGCAGAACGACTAGCGGGACCAAAAACATTCAGTACTTC.

This clone was seen a single time. The chain recombines TRBV6-6 with TRBJ2-4; 10 bases line up with TRBD2. The CDR3 runs 16 residues. Germline lookup yields CDR1 MNHNY and CDR2 SVGAGI (reference sequence). J was trimmed by 6 bases and V by 5 bases; bases with no gene match: 10. The CDR3 loop reads CASSRHLAGEGNIQYF. The CDR3 nucleotides are TGTGCCAGCAGTCGACATCTAGCGGGAGAGGGAAACATTCAGTACTTC.

V usage is TRBV5-1 and J usage is TRBJ1-1; 7 positions agree with TRBD1. The CDR3 has 15 residues. Looked up from germline, CDR1 is SGHRS and CDR2 is YFSETQ. Trimming at V came to 6 bases and at J to 0 bases, leaving 8 bases not matched to a gene. The CDR3 DNA reads TGCGCCAGCACTCGGACAGGTCCCATGAACACTGAAGCTTTCTTT. It yields the protein CASTRTGPMNTEAFF.

This clone was seen once. The V gene is TRBV20-1, the J gene TRBJ2-7, with D possibly being TRBD1 (7 bases). Trimming took off 3 bases at V and 2 bases at J, with 23 bases between the two ends. This CDR3 has 17 amino acids. In germline, CDR1 is DFQATT, CDR2 SNEGSKA (reference sequence). The CDR3 DNA is TGCAGTGCTAGTCCCCTCGGGCGGGACAGCCAACCCTACGAGCAGTACTTC. Amino acid sequence: CSASPLGRDSQPYEQYF.

CDR3 region: CASSMPGSGRTEAFF. The CDR3 coding sequence is TGTGCCAGTAGTATGCCCGGTTCAGGGCGGACTGAAGCTTTCTTT. This sequence joins TRBV19 and TRBJ1-1; weak D call: TRBD1 (5 bases). Trimming cost V 3 bases and J 5 bases, with 16 bases left between them. CDR3 length: 15 amino acids. Germline V gives CDR1 LNHDA, CDR2 SQIVND (reference sequence).

The genes are TRBV5-6 and TRBJ2-1; D is possibly TRBD2 (6 bases). Germline CDR1 SGHDT, CDR2 YYEEEE. V was pared by 5 bases and J by 3 bases, with 12 bases between. There are 14 residues in the CDR3. The CDR3 is CASSPGSFYNEQFF. The CDR3 DNA follows: TGTGCCAGCAGTCCCGGGAGCTTCTACAATGAGCAGTTCTTC.

The chain uses TRBV12-5 and TRBJ1-5, with D perhaps TRBD1 (6 bases). Deletions cut 2 bases from V and 0 bases from J, with 14 bases between. The V gene's germline CDR1 is LGHNT and CDR2 FRNRAP. The CDR3 is made up of 17 amino acids. The CDR3 sequence: CASGLPRGLLSNQPQHF. The DNA for the CDR3 is TGTGCTAGTGGTTTGCCCAGGGGTCTACTTAGCAATCAGCCCCAGCATTTT.

The V call is TRBV7-2, the J call TRBJ2-7; 12 bases are shared with TRBD2. V shed 4 bases and J 7 bases; nucleotides not matched to a gene: 8. The CDR3 runs 15 residues. The V gene's germline CDR1 is SGHTA and CDR2 FQGNSA. For the CDR3, the DNA is TGTGCCAGCAGCTCGGGGACTAGCGGGCGCCTTGAGCAGTACTTC. Protein sequence: CASSSGTSGRLEQYF.

The V call is TRBV4-2, the J call TRBJ2-7; TRBD1 matches 8 bases. Germline lookup yields CDR1 LGHNA and CDR2 YNFKEQ. V shed 6 bases and J 3 bases; nucleotides not matched to a gene: 4. CDR3 length: 13 residues. The CDR3 region is CASSLGQGYEQYF. CDR3 sequence (DNA): TGTGCCAGCAGTCTCGGACAGGGCTACGAGCAGTACTTC.

J is TRBJ2-7 and V is TRBV11-2, with 7 bases aligning to TRBD2. Germline lookup yields CDR1 SGHAT and CDR2 FQNNGV. The CDR3 loop spans 16 amino acids. J was trimmed by 4 bases and V by 2 bases; bases with no gene match: 11. This CDR3 is CASSLNIAGEGYEQYF. CDR3 sequence (DNA): TGTGCCAGCAGCTTAAACATTGCGGGAGAGGGATACGAGCAGTACTTC.

The genes are TRBV2 and TRBJ1-1; TRBD1 agrees at 10 bases. The junction had 11 bases not matched to a gene; V was cut back by 6 bases and J by 1 base. The CDR3 is made up of 17 amino acids. From germline, CDR1 is SNHLY and CDR2 FYNNEI. CDR3 nucleotides: TGTGCCAGCAGCTCTGACAGGGGGCTTCGGGGGAACACTGAAGCTTTCTTT. Its translation: CASSSDRGLRGNTEAFF.

CDR3 DNA sequence: TGTGCCAGTAGCCGGACTAGCGGGGGTTTTGAGCAGTTCTTC. Protein: CASSRTSGGFEQFF. The chain uses TRBV19 and TRBJ2-1; 13 nucleotides match TRBD2. The germline V gene encodes CDR1 LNHDA and CDR2 SQIVND (reference sequence). The CDR3 is 14 amino acids. V trimming: 6 bases; J trimming: 9 bases; junction bases outside the gene matches: 5.

Notes on this clone: This specimen includes other DNA sequences encoding the same CDR3. This rearrangement joins TRBV5-1 to TRBJ1-3, with no clear D. V lost 5 bases and J lost 0, with 9 bases in between. Germline V gene sequence: CDR1 SGHRS, CDR2 YFSETQ. This CDR3 has 14 residues. CDR3 DNA sequence: TGCGCCAGCAGTCCCGAGAGCTCTGGAAACACCATATATTTT. It encodes CASSPESSGNTIYF.

CDR3 protein: CASSEGYGVPYEQYF. CDR3 bases: TGTGCCAGCAGTGAAGGATACGGGGTCCCCTACGAGCAGTACTTC. The chain links TRBV6-1 to TRBJ2-7; D is perhaps TRBD2 (5 bases). V lost 1 base and J 2 bases, leaving 12 bases between the germline ends. The CDR3 sequence is 15 residues long. CDR1 and CDR2 (germline): MNHNS, SASEGT.

The chain has TRBV19 and TRBJ1-2; D call uncertain. The CDR3 consists of 13 residues. Germline V CDR1 and CDR2: LNHDA, SQIVND (reference sequence). With 10 bases removed from V and 2 bases from J, the gap between germline ends came to 14 bases. The chain's CDR3 is CATQSTGNYGYTF. The CDR3 nucleotides are TGTGCCACTCAATCAACGGGGAACTATGGCTACACCTTC.

The V gene is TRBV18, the J gene TRBJ2-7; D not certain. The germline V gene has CDR1 KGHSH and CDR2 LQKENI. Deletions cut 2 bases from V and 3 bases from J, with 14 bases between. The CDR3 runs to 15 residues. The CDR3 DNA is TGTGCCAGCTCACCATTGACCCAAGCGAGCTACGAGCAGTACTTC. Its protein product is CASSPLTQASYEQYF. Combining the CDR3 with reference TRBV18 and TRBJ2-7 gives the whole variable domain NAGVMQNPRHLVRRRGQEARLRCSPMKGHSHVYWYRQLPEEGLKFMVYLQKENIIDESGMPKERFSAEFPKEGPSILRIQQVVRGDSAAYFCASSPLTQASYEQYFGPGTRLTVT.

The chain combines TRBV27 with TRBJ2-1; 11 positions agree with TRBD2. Germline V gene sequence: CDR1 MNHEY, CDR2 SMNVEV (reference sequence). The J segment lost 8 bases and the V segment lost 8 bases, leaving 11 bases of the junction unmatched. The CDR3 length is 15 residues. In DNA form, the CDR3 reads TGTGCCAGCCGCCCACTAGCGGGAGACGGCGATGAGCAGTTCTTC. The encoded protein is CASRPLAGDGDEQFF.

The CDR3 sequence is CASSLGGSGQETQYF. CDR3 nucleotides: TGTGCCAGCAGTTTAGGCGGCAGCGGCCAAGAGACCCAGTACTTC. The rearrangement links TRBV28 to TRBJ2-5; maybe TRBD2 (5 bases). There are 15 residues in the CDR3. Germline CDR1 is MDHEN and CDR2 is SYDVKM. Trimming pared 2 bases from V and 1 base from J, leaving 11 bases between.

The chain employs TRBV28 and TRBJ1-3; D may be TRBD1 (6 bases). Between the trimmed V and J ends, which lost 4 bases and 4 bases, there was a span of 23 bases. This CDR3 comprises 18 residues. The germline V gene has CDR1 MDHEN and CDR2 SYDVKM. The CDR3 is CASSSPGQGGERGNTIYF. The CDR3 coding sequence is TGTGCCAGCAGTTCGCCGGGACAAGGGGGTGAAAGAGGAAACACCATATATTTT.

The rearrangement links TRBV19 to TRBJ2-3, with TRBD2 matching 9 bases. The CDR3 sequence is 15 residues long. Germline assignment: CDR1 LNHDA and CDR2 SQIVND (reference sequence). Trimming cost V 2 bases and J 2 bases; bases outside gene matches: 2. The CDR3 DNA is TGTGCCAGTAGTATACTAGCGGGGTTCACAGATACGCAGTATTTT. Its protein product is CASSILAGFTDTQYF.

Only one count was recorded for this clone. This chain connects TRBV10-3 to TRBJ2-1; D may be TRBD1 (5 bases). V lost 2 bases and J 9 bases, leaving 8 bases between the germline ends. This CDR3 comprises 12 residues. Germline V CDR1 and CDR2: ENHRY, SYGVKD. This chain's CDR3 is CAISEQGGEQFF. In DNA form, the CDR3 reads TGTGCCATCAGTGAGCAGGGTGGTGAGCAGTTCTTC.

The chain joins TRBV9 to TRBJ2-3; TRBD2 matches at 9 bases. J gave up 3 bases and V 0 bases, and 8 bases lay outside the gene matches. The CDR3 totals 17 residues. Germline V CDR1 and CDR2: SGDLS, YYNGEE. CDR3 DNA sequence: TGTGCCAGCAGCGTAGAGGATAGCGGGAGTGAGACAGATACGCAGTATTTT. Its protein product is CASSVEDSGSETDTQYF.

This chain joins TRBV4-1 and TRBJ2-1, with 10 nucleotides matching TRBD2. V trimming: 1 base; J trimming: 2 bases; junction bases outside the gene matches: 5. Germline loops: CDR1 MGHRA, CDR2 YSYEKL. The CDR3 is 17 residues long. The CDR3 reads CASSQGLAGAPYNEQFF. The CDR3 nucleotides read TGCGCCAGCAGCCAAGGGCTAGCGGGGGCCCCCTACAATGAGCAGTTCTTC.

The chain employs TRBV19 and TRBJ2-1, with 9 bases that match TRBD1. Per the germline V gene, CDR1 is LNHDA and CDR2 is SQIVND (reference sequence). The CDR3 runs to 15 residues. V was clipped by 9 bases and J by 2 bases; unmatched bases: 8. The CDR3 loop is CASKKTGGTYNEQFF. The CDR3 coding sequence is TGTGCCAGCAAGAAGACAGGGGGGACCTACAATGAGCAGTTCTTC.

This clone was seen just once. The chain employs TRBV27 and TRBJ2-7; TRBD2 aligns across 7 bases. CDR3 length equals 13 residues. The V gene end was trimmed by 2 bases and the J gene end by 5 bases; junction bases not matched to a gene: 3. The V gene's germline CDR1 is MNHEY and CDR2 SMNVEV (reference sequence). The CDR3 coding sequence is TGTGCCAGCAGTTTACTTGGGGGGGACGAGCAGTACTTC. Its translation is CASSLLGGDEQYF.

V usage is TRBV7-2 and J usage is TRBJ2-7, with a possible D match to TRBD1 (6 bases). CDR3 length equals 16 residues. Per the germline V gene, CDR1 is SGHTA and CDR2 is FQGNSA. Trimming took off 3 bases at V and 1 base at J, with 16 bases between the two ends. The CDR3 reads CASSFNQGPSSYEQYF. The CDR3, as DNA: TGTGCCAGCAGCTTCAACCAGGGGCCCTCTTCCTACGAGCAGTACTTC.

The rearrangement joins TRBV9 to TRBJ2-1, with D possibly matching TRBD1 (6 bases). Per germline, CDR1 SGDLS and CDR2 YYNGEE. This CDR3 has 11 amino acids. V gave up 5 bases and J gave up 13 bases, with 13 bases separating them. The CDR3 sequence is CASSPGTPQFF. The CDR3 nucleotides are TGTGCCAGCAGTCCGGGGACACCTCAGTTCTTC.

This clone was detected once. The chain links TRBV2 to TRBJ1-2; D perhaps matches TRBD1 (5 bases). Looked up from germline, CDR1 is SNHLY and CDR2 is FYNNEI. CDR3 size: 16 residues. V lost 8 bases and J 5 bases, leaving 24 bases between the germline ends. CDR3 DNA: TGTGCCAGCTTCTTTGGGGCAGGTGGCTCAGATTATGGCTACACCTTC. Translated: CASFFGAGGSDYGYTF.

This chain links TRBV6-2 or TRBV6-3 with TRBJ2-5, with 11 bases fitting TRBD1. V lost 6 bases and J lost 4; bases outside the gene matches: 7. This CDR3 spans 15 amino acids. The germline gives CDR1 MNHEY, CDR2 SVGEGT. The chain's CDR3 is CASSLGQGVLETQYF. CDR3 DNA: TGTGCCAGCAGCCTGGGACAGGGGGTTCTAGAGACCCAGTACTTC.

The genes are TRBV19 and TRBJ2-2; 9 bases fit TRBD1. From germline, CDR1 is LNHDA and CDR2 SQIVND (reference sequence). V dropped 5 bases and J dropped 6; count of bases not matched to a gene: 7. The CDR3 loop spans 15 amino acids. The chain's CDR3 is CASSETGGTAGELFF. In DNA form, the CDR3 reads TGTGCCAGTAGTGAGACAGGGGGGACGGCCGGGGAGCTGTTTTTT.